One and the same sample provided the 28 T cell receptor beta chains below, sequenced in a study of cytomegalovirus exposure and HLA in healthy donors. A multiplex PCR was run with 60 Vbeta primers and 13 Jbeta primers. Method: immunoSEQ multiplex PCR; TCRdb's copy keeps in-frame clones and lacks some. The data contain about 94,000 clones, approximately 77% of them singletons. The source material was PBMCs. The receptors were sampled from a human donor in good health.

The gene calls are TRBV5-1 and TRBJ1-1; weak D call: TRBD1 (5 bases). V was shortened by 0 bases and J by 3 bases, with 9 bases between the two germline ends. From germline, CDR1 is SGHRS and CDR2 YFSETQ. The CDR3 covers 14 residues. The CDR3 DNA reads as TGCGCCAGCAGCTTGGGCGGCAGGGACACTGAAGCTTTCTTT. This encodes CASSLGGRDTEAFF.

The V and J genes are TRBV5-1 and TRBJ2-3, with 8 nucleotides matching TRBD2. This CDR3 comprises 15 residues. Germline-derived CDR1 and CDR2 are SGHRS and YFSETQ. The junction had 7 bases not matched to a gene; V was cut back by 2 bases and J by 5 bases. CDR3 sequence (DNA): TGCGCCAGCAGCTTCAGCAGCGGGAGAGGAGATACGCAGTATTTT. Protein sequence: CASSFSSGRGDTQYF.

The rearrangement links TRBV6-5 to TRBJ1-1, with 9 bases lining up with TRBD1. This CDR3 spans 16 amino acids. Germline CDR1 is MNHEY and CDR2 is SVGAGI. Trimming took 2 bases from V and 1 from J; bases not matched to a gene: 5. The CDR3 sequence: CASSYNRGQGNTEAFF. The DNA of the CDR3 is TGTGCCAGCAGTTACAACAGGGGGCAAGGGAACACTGAAGCTTTCTTT.

This clone was detected only once. The chain joins TRBV19 to TRBJ2-7, with 8 bases fitting TRBD1. Germline loops: CDR1 LNHDA, CDR2 SQIVND (reference sequence). V lost 4 bases, J lost 0 bases, and 2 bases stayed unmatched. CDR3 length: 14 amino acids. The CDR3 bases are TGTGCCAGTAGTAAGGACAGGGTCTCCTACGAGCAGTACTTC. The encoded protein is CASSKDRVSYEQYF.

This clone was counted once. The rearrangement links TRBV10-3 to TRBJ2-3, with 8 bases matching TRBD2. CDR1 is ENHRY and CDR2 is SYGVKD in the germline V gene. CDR3 length equals 16 residues. V dropped 3 bases and J dropped 0; count of bases not matched to a gene: 5. The CDR3 reads CAISDQASGSTDTQYF. The DNA of the CDR3 is TGTGCCATCAGTGATCAGGCTAGCGGGAGCACAGATACGCAGTATTTT.

Notes on this clone: In the same sample, other DNA sequences code for this CDR3. This chain uses TRBV2 with TRBJ1-5; 10 nucleotides align to TRBD1. The CDR3 has 17 amino acids. The J segment lost 2 bases and the V segment lost 9 bases, leaving 13 bases of the junction unmatched. CDR1 and CDR2 (germline): SNHLY, FYNNEI. The CDR3 DNA reads TGTGCCAGACGTCCCCGGGACAGGGGTTATCGCAATCAGCCCCAGCATTTT. As protein: CARRPRDRGYRNQPQHF. The full variable domain, with the rest looked up from reference TRBV2 and TRBJ1-5, is EPEVTQTPSHQVTQMGQEVILRCVPISNHLYFYWYRQILGQKVEFLVSFYNNEISEKSEIFDDQFSVERPDGSNFTLKIRSTKLEDSAMYFCARRPRDRGYRNQPQHFGDGTRLSIL.

This chain joins TRBV6-6 and TRBJ1-2; TRBD1 agrees at 9 bases. The CDR3 totals 13 residues. J lost 6 bases, V lost 6 bases, and 5 bases had no gene match. The germline V gene has CDR1 MNHNY and CDR2 SVGAGI (reference sequence). CDR3: CASRAGTGNGYTF. The DNA of the CDR3 is TGTGCCAGCAGGGCCGGGACAGGGAATGGCTACACCTTC.

The V call is TRBV7-2, the J call TRBJ2-1; the match to TRBD2 covers 12 bases. The CDR3 is 15 amino acids. The ends lost 4 bases at V and 6 bases at J; junction bases unmatched: 4. The germline V gene has CDR1 SGHTA and CDR2 FQGNSA. The CDR3 here is CASSSTSGGLNEQFF. The CDR3 region has the DNA TGTGCCAGCAGCTCGACTAGCGGGGGACTCAATGAGCAGTTCTTC.

The V gene is TRBV30, the J gene TRBJ1-3, with 7 bases identical to TRBD1. Germline trimming cut 3 bases from V and 8 bases from J; bases unmatched to any gene: 10. From germline, CDR1 is GTSNPN and CDR2 SVGIG (reference sequence). The CDR3 contains 14 residues. The CDR3 spells CAWRPTGLSDTIYF. Here the CDR3 DNA reads TGTGCCTGGAGACCGACAGGGTTAAGTGACACCATATATTTT.

The genes are TRBV18 and TRBJ1-4; D remains unclear. The CDR3 is 11 residues long. In germline, CDR1 is KGHSH, CDR2 LQKENI. Trimming took off 6 bases at V and 8 bases at J, with 7 bases between the two ends. The CDR3 is CASSRSEKLFF. The CDR3 DNA reads TGTGCCAGCTCGCGATCCGAAAAACTGTTTTTT.

The chain carries TRBV30 and TRBJ1-1; tentatively, D is TRBD1 (5 bases). Germline V gene lookup returns CDR1 GTSNPN and CDR2 SVGIG (reference sequence). Trimming removed 1 base at V and 0 bases at J, with 9 bases between. The CDR3 is made up of 14 amino acids. The CDR3, as DNA: TGTGCCTGGAGTGCGGGGGGGTTGAACACTGAAGCTTTCTTT. It specifies CAWSAGGLNTEAFF.

Here the CDR3 DNA reads TGCAGTGCTAGACTTTACAATGAGCAGTTCTTC. It specifies CSARLYNEQFF. The V and J genes are TRBV20-1 and TRBJ2-1, with unresolved D. This CDR3 is 11 amino acids long. V was pared by 2 bases and J by 4 bases, with 3 bases between. Germline CDR1 DFQATT, CDR2 SNEGSKA (reference sequence).

V usage is TRBV25-1 and J usage is TRBJ1-2; tentatively, D is TRBD1 (5 bases). The CDR3 runs 14 residues. CDR1 is MGHDK and CDR2 is SYGVNS in the germline V gene. V lost 2 bases and J lost 8, with 15 bases in between. The CDR3 is CASSEAYTGRGYTF. The CDR3 DNA follows: TGTGCCAGCAGTGAAGCCTACACAGGACGGGGCTACACCTTC.

The genes are TRBV21-1 and TRBJ1-2; the D segment call TRBD1 is taken from the table without a DNA check. TRBV21-1 is annotated as a pseudogene. The CDR3 consists of 14 residues. CDR3 nucleotides: TGTGCCAGCAGCAAAAGGACCGGGACAAATGGCTACACCTTC. This encodes CASSKRTGTNGYTF.

The chain carries TRBV11-3 and TRBJ2-1, with 7 bases aligning to TRBD2. With 3 bases clipped from V and 3 bases from J, the junction kept 5 bases outside the gene matches. The CDR3 has 15 residues. Germline V gene data show CDR1 as SGHNT and CDR2 as YENEEA. CDR3 nucleotide sequence: TGTGCCAGCAGCTTGGCGGGAGCCGTCTACAATGAGCAGTTCTTC. Translating it yields CASSLAGAVYNEQFF.

V is TRBV6-1 and J is TRBJ2-3; TRBD1 might be the D (6 bases). Germline V lookup: CDR1 MNHNS, CDR2 SASEGT. V shed 2 bases and J shed 0 bases, with 12 bases lying between them. The CDR3 loop spans 16 amino acids. This chain's CDR3 is CASSEQGRTSTDTQYF. The CDR3 DNA follows: TGTGCCAGCAGTGAACAGGGGCGAACTAGCACAGATACGCAGTATTTT.

V is TRBV21-1 and J is TRBJ2-2; the table names TRBD1, a call not compared with the DNA. TRBV21-1 counts as a pseudogene. The CDR3 runs 12 residues. The CDR3 coding sequence is TGTGCCAGCATTAAGACATCCGGGGAGCTGTTTTTT. It encodes CASIKTSGELFF.

V usage is TRBV28 and J usage is TRBJ2-5; D remains unclear. V dropped 8 bases and J dropped 5 bases, with 12 bases sitting between them. Germline values: CDR1 MDHEN, CDR2 SYDVKM. The CDR3 totals 12 residues. The CDR3 protein is CASLSSKETQYF. The CDR3 DNA sequence: TGTGCCAGCCTCTCTAGTAAGGAGACCCAGTACTTC.

The rearrangement links TRBV5-4 to TRBJ1-3; D is perhaps TRBD1 (5 bases). V lost 0 bases and J 0 bases, leaving 7 bases between the germline ends. This CDR3 comprises 15 residues. Germline values: CDR1 SGHNT, CDR2 YYREEE (reference sequence). This CDR3 is CASSLAGNSGNTIYF. CDR3 coding DNA: TGTGCCAGCAGCTTGGCAGGGAACTCTGGAAACACCATATATTTT.

The chain uses TRBV5-4 and TRBJ2-3, with D possibly matching TRBD2 (5 bases). The ends were cut back, 4 bases at V and 6 bases at J, with 12 bases in the middle. The CDR3 has 13 amino acids. Germline V gene data show CDR1 as SGHNT and CDR2 as YYREEE (reference sequence). The CDR3 region is CASSQTAVDTQYF. CDR3 sequence (DNA): TGTGCCAGCAGCCAAACAGCGGTTGATACGCAGTATTTT. Using reference TRBV5-4 and TRBJ2-3 for the parts outside the CDR3, the full variable domain is ETGVTQSPTHLIKTRGQQVTLRCSSQSGHNTVSWYQQALGQGPQFIFQYYREEENGRGNFPPRFSGLQFPNYSSELNVNALELDDSALYLCASSQTAVDTQYFGPGTRLTVL.

The rearrangement uses TRBV7-9 and TRBJ1-4, with TRBD1 matching 9 bases. Germline trimming cut 10 bases from V and 8 bases from J; bases unmatched to any gene: 11. The CDR3 sequence is 14 residues long. Germline CDR1 SEHNR, CDR2 FQNEAQ (reference sequence). CDR3 coding DNA: TGTGCCACGGGGGACAGGGAGCGGGAGGAAAAACTGTTTTTT. Protein: CATGDREREEKLFF.

A single count supports this clone. This sequence joins TRBV4-1 and TRBJ2-5, with D perhaps TRBD1 (5 bases). Germline V lookup: CDR1 MGHRA, CDR2 YSYEKL. V was shortened by 4 bases and J by 7 bases, with 13 bases between the two germline ends. The CDR3 loop spans 13 amino acids. The CDR3 nucleotides read TGCGCCAGCAGCCTAGGCCCAAGGGGGACCCAGTACTTC. Its protein product is CASSLGPRGTQYF.

V gene TRBV28 combines with J gene TRBJ2-1; 7 positions agree with TRBD2. This CDR3 is built from 13 residues. Germline V gene sequence: CDR1 MDHEN, CDR2 SYDVKM. V shed 5 bases, J shed 10 bases, and the junction held 8 bases outside the gene matches. The CDR3 DNA sequence: TGTGCCAGCAGTCCCGGGCCGGGACTAGAGCAGTTCTTC. The encoded protein is CASSPGPGLEQFF.

J is TRBJ2-3 and V is TRBV28; D possibly corresponds to TRBD2 (5 bases). The CDR3 length is 11 residues. The germline V gene has CDR1 MDHEN and CDR2 SYDVKM. V was cut by 10 bases and J by 6 bases, with 11 bases left in between. DNA for the CDR3: TGTGCCACCCTCCGCGGGGATACGCAGTATTTT. It translates to CATLRGDTQYF.

This rearrangement joins TRBV7-2 to TRBJ2-5; D perhaps matches TRBD2 (6 bases). Germline V gives CDR1 SGHTA, CDR2 FQGNSA. CDR3 length: 13 amino acids. Trimming stripped 9 bases from V and 5 bases from J, with 16 bases between. The CDR3 sequence: CASRRGTEETQYF. The CDR3 nucleotides read TGTGCCAGTAGGCGGGGAACGGAGGAGACCCAGTACTTC.

The chain has TRBV7-2 and TRBJ1-2; 7 bases align to TRBD1. V dropped 5 bases and J dropped 8; count of bases not matched to a gene: 14. Looked up from germline, CDR1 is SGHTA and CDR2 is FQGNSA. This CDR3 has 15 amino acids. The CDR3 sequence: CASSHVRDSREGYTF. CDR3 DNA sequence: TGTGCCAGCAGCCACGTCCGGGACAGCCGGGAGGGCTACACCTTC.

This clone was observed a handful of times. The CDR3 DNA is TGTGCCAGCAGCGTGAGCACAACTAATGAAAAACTGTTTTTT. Translating gives CASSVSTTNEKLFF. The V call is TRBV6-1, the J call TRBJ1-4; no clear D. The germline V gene has CDR1 MNHNS and CDR2 SASEGT. The CDR3 loop spans 14 amino acids. The V end was cut by 6 bases, the J end by 0 bases, with 8 bases between.

This clone was seen just once. This rearrangement joins TRBV27 to TRBJ2-7; no clear D gene. From germline, CDR1 is MNHEY and CDR2 SMNVEV (reference sequence). V was trimmed by 0 bases and J by 6 bases, leaving 12 bases between them. The CDR3 spans 14 residues. The CDR3 bases are TGTGCCAGCAGTTTATCAGTCCTGGCCAGCGAGCAGTACTTC. Translating it yields CASSLSVLASEQYF.